The T cell receptor beta chain described here comes from a study of human T cells and chemical hapten exposure. Regarding the study as a whole: Given that the donors had alopecia, their immune response may differ from that seen in healthy people.

Time point indicated: patch test 2, 6 weeks after DPC sensitization. As to treatment: therapeutic diphenylcyclopropenone sensitization with weekly scalp DPC. Via MiXCR, TCRdb re-called the RACE reads, giving one row per CDR3 protein. The data contain some 99,000 distinct CDR3 sequences, 9% to 9.5% of them singletons. V dropped 5 bases and J dropped 3; count of bases not matched to a gene: 6. Germline V gene lookup returns CDR1 LNHDA and CDR2 SQIVND (reference sequence). CDR3 length: 15 residues. This clonotype was seen a handful of times. As yet, its antigen is unknown. The chain couples TRBV19 to TRBJ2-3; 9 nucleotides align to TRBD1. The specimen comprised whole blood, sampled in connection with sensitization to the hapten diphenylcyclopropenone (DPC). The receptor's source is a woman in her thirties or forties with alopecia areata. Some clones in this sample may be carry-over from other donors' samples. CDR3 DNA: TGTGCCAGTAGTTCCGGACAGGGGAGGACAGATACGCAGTATTTT. Translating it yields CASSSGQGRTDTQYF. The whole variable domain, remainder taken from reference TRBV19 and TRBJ2-3, is DGGITQSPKYLFRKEGQNVTLSCEQNLNHDAMYWYRQDPGQGLRLIYYSQIVNDFQKGDIAEGYSVSREKKESFPLTVTSAQKNPTAFYLCASSSGQGRTDTQYFGPGTRLTVL.